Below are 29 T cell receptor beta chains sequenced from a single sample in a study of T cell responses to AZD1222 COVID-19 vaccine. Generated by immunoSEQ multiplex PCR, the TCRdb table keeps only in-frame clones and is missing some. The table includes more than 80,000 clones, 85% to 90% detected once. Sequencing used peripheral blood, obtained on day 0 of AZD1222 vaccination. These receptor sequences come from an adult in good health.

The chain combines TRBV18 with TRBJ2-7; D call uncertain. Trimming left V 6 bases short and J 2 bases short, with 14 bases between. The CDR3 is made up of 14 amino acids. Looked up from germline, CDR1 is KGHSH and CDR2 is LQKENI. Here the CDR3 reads CASSPTEDTYEQYF. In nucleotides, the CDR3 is TGTGCCAGCTCCCCAACAGAAGATACCTACGAGCAGTACTTC. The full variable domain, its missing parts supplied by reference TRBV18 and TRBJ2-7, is NAGVMQNPRHLVRRRGQEARLRCSPMKGHSHVYWYRQLPEEGLKFMVYLQKENIIDESGMPKERFSAEFPKEGPSILRIQQVVRGDSAAYFCASSPTEDTYEQYFGPGTRLTVT.

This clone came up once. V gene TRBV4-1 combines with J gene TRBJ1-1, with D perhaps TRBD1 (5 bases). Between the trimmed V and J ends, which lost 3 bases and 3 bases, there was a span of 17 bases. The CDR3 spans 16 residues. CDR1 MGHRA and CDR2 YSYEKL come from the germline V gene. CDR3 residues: CASSQSGAGVDTEAFF. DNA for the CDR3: TGCGCCAGCAGCCAGTCTGGGGCGGGGGTGGACACTGAAGCTTTCTTT.

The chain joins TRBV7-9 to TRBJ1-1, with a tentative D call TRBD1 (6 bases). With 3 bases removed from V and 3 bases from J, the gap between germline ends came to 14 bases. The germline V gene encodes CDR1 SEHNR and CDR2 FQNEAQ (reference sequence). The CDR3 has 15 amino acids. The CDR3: CASSLGTGAYTEAFF. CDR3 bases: TGTGCCAGCAGCTTGGGGACGGGGGCCTACACTGAAGCTTTCTTT.

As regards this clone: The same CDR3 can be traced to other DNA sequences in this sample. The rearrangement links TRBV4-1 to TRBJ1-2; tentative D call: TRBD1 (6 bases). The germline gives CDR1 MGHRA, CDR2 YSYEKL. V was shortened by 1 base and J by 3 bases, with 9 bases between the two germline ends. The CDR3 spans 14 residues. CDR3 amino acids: CASSQATGYYGYTF. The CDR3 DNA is TGCGCCAGCAGCCAAGCCACAGGGTACTATGGCTACACCTTC.

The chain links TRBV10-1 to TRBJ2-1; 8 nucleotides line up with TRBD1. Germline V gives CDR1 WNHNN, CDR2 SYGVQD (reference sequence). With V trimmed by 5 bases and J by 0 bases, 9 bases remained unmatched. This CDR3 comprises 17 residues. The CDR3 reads CASSTGTGPSSYNEQFF. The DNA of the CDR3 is TGCGCCAGCAGTACCGGGACAGGACCTAGCTCCTACAATGAGCAGTTCTTC.

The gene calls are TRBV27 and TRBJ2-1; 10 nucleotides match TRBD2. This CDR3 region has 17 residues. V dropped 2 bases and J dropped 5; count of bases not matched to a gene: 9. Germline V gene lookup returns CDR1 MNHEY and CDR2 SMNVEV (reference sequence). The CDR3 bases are TGTGCCAGCAGTTTAAGGACTAGCGGTACAAACCACAATGAGCAGTTCTTC. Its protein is CASSLRTSGTNHNEQFF.

The CDR3 coding sequence is TGTGCCTGGAGTGTTGGGGACAGGGTTGAAGCTTTCTTT. Translation gives CAWSVGDRVEAFF. The genes are TRBV30 and TRBJ1-1; 9 bases line up with TRBD1. With V trimmed by 0 bases and J by 7 bases, 3 bases remained unmatched. From germline, CDR1 is GTSNPN and CDR2 SVGIG (reference sequence). CDR3 size: 13 residues.

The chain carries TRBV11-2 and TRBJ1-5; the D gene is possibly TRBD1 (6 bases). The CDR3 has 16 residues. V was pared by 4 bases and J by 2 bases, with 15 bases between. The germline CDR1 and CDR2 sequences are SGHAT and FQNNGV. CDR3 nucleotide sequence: TGTGCCAGCAGCTCGGGGGGCGTTCAGCGCAATCAGCCCCAGCATTTT. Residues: CASSSGGVQRNQPQHF.

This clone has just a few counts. The CDR3 protein is CASIMDRGLAKNIQYF. The CDR3 DNA is TGTGCCAGCATTATGGACAGGGGCCTAGCCAAAAACATTCAGTACTTC. The chain joins TRBV2 to TRBJ2-4; TRBD1 matches 9 bases. The CDR3 sequence is 16 residues long. CDR1 and CDR2 from the germline V gene are SNHLY and FYNNEI. V lost 7 bases and J lost 0; bases outside the gene matches: 7.

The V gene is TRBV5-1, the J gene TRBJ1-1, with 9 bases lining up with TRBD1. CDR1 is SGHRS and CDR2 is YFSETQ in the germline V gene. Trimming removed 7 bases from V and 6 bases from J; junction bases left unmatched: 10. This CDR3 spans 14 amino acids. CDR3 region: CASGEGTGRAEAFF. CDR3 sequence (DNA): TGCGCCAGCGGGGAGGGGACAGGGAGGGCTGAAGCTTTCTTT.

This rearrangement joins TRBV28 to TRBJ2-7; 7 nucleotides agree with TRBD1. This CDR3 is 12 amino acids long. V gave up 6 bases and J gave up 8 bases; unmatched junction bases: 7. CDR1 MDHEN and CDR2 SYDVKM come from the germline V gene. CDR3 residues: CASRQGKTQQYF. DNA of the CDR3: TGTGCCAGCAGACAGGGGAAAACGCAGCAGTACTTC. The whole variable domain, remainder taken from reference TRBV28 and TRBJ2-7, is DVKVTQSSRYLVKRTGEKVFLECVQDMDHENMFWYRQDPGLGLRLIYFSYDVKMKEKGDIPEGYSVSREKKERFSLILESASTNQTSMYLCASRQGKTQQYFGPGTRLTVT.

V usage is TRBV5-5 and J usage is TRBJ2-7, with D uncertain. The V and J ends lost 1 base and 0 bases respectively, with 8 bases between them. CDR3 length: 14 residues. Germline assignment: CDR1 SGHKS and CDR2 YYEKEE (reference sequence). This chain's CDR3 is CASSLQRSSYEQYF. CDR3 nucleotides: TGTGCCAGCAGCTTGCAGAGGAGCTCCTACGAGCAGTACTTC.

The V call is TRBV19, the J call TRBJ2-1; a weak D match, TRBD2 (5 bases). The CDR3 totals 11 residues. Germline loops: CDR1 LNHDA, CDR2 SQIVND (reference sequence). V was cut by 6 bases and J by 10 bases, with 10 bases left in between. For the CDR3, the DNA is TGTGCCAGTAGGAATAGCGCCGAGCAGTTCTTC. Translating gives CASRNSAEQFF.

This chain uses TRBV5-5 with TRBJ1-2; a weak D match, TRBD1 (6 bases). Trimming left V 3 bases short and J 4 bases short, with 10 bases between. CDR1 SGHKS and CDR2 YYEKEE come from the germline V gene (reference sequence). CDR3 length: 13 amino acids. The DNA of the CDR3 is TGTGCCAGCAGCTCAGGGGAGGGCTATGGCTACACCTTC. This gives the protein CASSSGEGYGYTF.

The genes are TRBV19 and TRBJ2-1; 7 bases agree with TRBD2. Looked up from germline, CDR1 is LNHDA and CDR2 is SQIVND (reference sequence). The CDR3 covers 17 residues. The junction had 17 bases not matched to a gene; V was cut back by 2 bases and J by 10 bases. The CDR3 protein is CASSISVLADLASEQFF. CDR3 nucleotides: TGTGCCAGTAGTATAAGCGTCCTAGCGGATCTCGCGAGCGAGCAGTTCTTC.

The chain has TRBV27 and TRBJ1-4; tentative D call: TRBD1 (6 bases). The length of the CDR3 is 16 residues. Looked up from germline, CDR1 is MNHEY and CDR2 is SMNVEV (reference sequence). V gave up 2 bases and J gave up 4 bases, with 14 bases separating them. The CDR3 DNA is TGTGCCAGCAGTTTACTGCGCGGGGGCCTTAATGAAAAACTGTTTTTT. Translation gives CASSLLRGGLNEKLFF.

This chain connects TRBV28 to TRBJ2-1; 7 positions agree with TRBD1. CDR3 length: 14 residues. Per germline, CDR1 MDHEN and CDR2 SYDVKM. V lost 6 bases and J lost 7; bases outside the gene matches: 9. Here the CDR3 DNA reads TGTGCCAGCAGCCCCCAGACAGGGCGGAATGAGCAGTTCTTC. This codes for CASSPQTGRNEQFF.

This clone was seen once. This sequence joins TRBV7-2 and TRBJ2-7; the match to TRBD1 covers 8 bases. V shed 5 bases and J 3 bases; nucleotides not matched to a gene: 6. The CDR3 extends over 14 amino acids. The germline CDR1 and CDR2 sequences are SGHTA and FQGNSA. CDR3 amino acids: CASSPGTGGYEQYF. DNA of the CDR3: TGTGCCAGCAGCCCGGGGACAGGTGGCTACGAGCAGTACTTC. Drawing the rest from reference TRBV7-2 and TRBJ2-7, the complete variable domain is GAGVSQSPSNKVTEKGKDVELRCDPISGHTALYWYRQSLGQGLEFLIYFQGNSAPDKSGLPSDRFSAERTGGSVSTLTIQRTQQEDSAVYLCASSPGTGGYEQYFGPGTRLTVT.

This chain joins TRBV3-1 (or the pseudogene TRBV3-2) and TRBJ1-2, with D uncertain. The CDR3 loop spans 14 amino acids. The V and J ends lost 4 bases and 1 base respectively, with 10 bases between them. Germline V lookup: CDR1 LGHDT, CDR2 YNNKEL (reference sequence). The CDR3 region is CASSLGSVNYGYTF. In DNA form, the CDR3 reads TGTGCCAGCAGCCTTGGCAGCGTTAACTATGGCTACACCTTC.

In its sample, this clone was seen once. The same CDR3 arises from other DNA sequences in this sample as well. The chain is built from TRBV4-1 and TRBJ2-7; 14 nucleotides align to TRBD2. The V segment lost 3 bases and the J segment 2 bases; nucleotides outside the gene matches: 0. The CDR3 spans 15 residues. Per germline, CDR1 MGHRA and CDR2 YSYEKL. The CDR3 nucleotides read TGCGCCAGCAGCCAGGGACTAGCGGGAGCCTACGAGCAGTACTTC. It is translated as CASSQGLAGAYEQYF.

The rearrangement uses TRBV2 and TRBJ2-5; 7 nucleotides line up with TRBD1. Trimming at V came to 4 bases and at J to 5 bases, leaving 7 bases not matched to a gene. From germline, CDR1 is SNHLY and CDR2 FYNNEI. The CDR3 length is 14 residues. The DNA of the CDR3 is TGTGCCAGCAGTGGGGGTGGGACAGAGGAGACCCAGTACTTC. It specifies CASSGGGTEETQYF. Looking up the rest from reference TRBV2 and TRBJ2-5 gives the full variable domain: EPEVTQTPSHQVTQMGQEVILRCVPISNHLYFYWYRQILGQKVEFLVSFYNNEISEKSEIFDDQFSVERPDGSNFTLKIRSTKLEDSAMYFCASSGGGTEETQYFGPGTRLLVL.

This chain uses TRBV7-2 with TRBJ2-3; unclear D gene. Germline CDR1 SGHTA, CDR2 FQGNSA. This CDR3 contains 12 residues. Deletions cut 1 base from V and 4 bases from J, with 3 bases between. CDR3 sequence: CASSLEPDTQYF. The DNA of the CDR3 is TGTGCCAGCAGCTTAGAACCAGATACGCAGTATTTT.

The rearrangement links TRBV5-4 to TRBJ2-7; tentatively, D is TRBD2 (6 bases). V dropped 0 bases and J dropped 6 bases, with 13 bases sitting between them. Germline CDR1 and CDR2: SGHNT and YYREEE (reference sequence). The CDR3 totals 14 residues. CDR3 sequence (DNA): TGTGCCAGCAGCTTGGCTCTAGCGCGGGGCGAGCAGTACTTC. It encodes CASSLALARGEQYF.

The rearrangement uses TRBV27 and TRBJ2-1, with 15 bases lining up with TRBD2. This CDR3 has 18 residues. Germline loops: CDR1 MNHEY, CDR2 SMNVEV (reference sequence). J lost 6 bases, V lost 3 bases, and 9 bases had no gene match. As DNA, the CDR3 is TGTGCCAGCAGTTTCCGGACTAGCGGGAGGGTTAGAGTCAATGAGCAGTTCTTC. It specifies CASSFRTSGRVRVNEQFF.

The CDR3 region has the DNA TGTGCCAGCAGTTTCAGGGCGGAAGAAAAACTGTTTTTT. Encoded protein: CASSFRAEEKLFF. The chain employs TRBV12-3 or TRBV12-4 and TRBJ1-4; a weak D match, TRBD1 (5 bases). The CDR3 contains 13 residues. V was pared by 3 bases and J by 8 bases, with 10 bases between.

CDR3 nucleotide sequence: TGTGCCAGCAGCCCCGGACACCTTGAAGCTTTCTTT. It is translated as CASSPGHLEAFF. V usage is TRBV14 and J usage is TRBJ1-1, with D tentatively TRBD1 (5 bases). CDR1 is SGHDN, CDR2 FVKESK, per germline. This CDR3 comprises 12 residues. V lost 4 bases and J lost 7, with 10 bases in between.

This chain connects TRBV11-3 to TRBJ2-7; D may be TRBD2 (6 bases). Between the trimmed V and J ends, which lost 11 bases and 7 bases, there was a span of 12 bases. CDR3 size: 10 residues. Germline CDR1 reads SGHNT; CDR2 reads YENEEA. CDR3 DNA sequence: TGTGCCGGGGGGTTAAGGGAGCAGTACTTC. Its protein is CAGGLREQYF.

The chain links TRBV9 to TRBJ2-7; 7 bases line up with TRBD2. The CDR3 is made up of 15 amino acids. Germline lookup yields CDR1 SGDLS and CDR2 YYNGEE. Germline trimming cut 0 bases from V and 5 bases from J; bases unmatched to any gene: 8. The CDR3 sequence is CASSVARERVHEQYF. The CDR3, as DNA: TGTGCCAGCAGCGTAGCGCGGGAGCGGGTCCACGAGCAGTACTTC.

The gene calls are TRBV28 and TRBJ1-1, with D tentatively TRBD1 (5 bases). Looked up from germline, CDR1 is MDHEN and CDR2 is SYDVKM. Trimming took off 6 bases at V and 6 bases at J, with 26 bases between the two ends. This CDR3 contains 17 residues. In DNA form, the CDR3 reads TGTGCCAGCAGCCTTTATGCGTCCTCAGGGAGGAGGGCTGAAGCTTTCTTT. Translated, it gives CASSLYASSGRRAEAFF.